The present T cell receptor (beta chain) was sequenced within a study of human T cells and chemical hapten exposure. This clonotype appeared many times. An end of the junction does not agree with germline; a read error may underlie this. Time point of the sample: patch test 3, about 24 weeks after DPC sensitization. Treatment meaning: therapeutic diphenylcyclopropenone sensitization with weekly scalp DPC. The CDR3 sequence is 15 residues long. CDR1 is SSHAT and CDR2 is FNYEAQ in the germline V gene (reference sequence). TCRdb recomputed calls from the RACE reads with MiXCR, one row per CDR3 protein. Of under 100,000 distinct CDR3 sequences listed, 11% were seen once; the top ten hold roughly 3.7%.

This sequence was found in a woman in her forties or fifties with alopecia areata. Some clones in this sample may be carry-over from other donors' samples. Sample: whole blood, taken in connection with sensitization to the hapten diphenylcyclopropenone (DPC). The chain joins TRBV7-7 to TRBJ2-7; 13 bases line up with TRBD2. This chain's CDR3 is CASSLGLAGYHEQYF. The DNA for the CDR3 is TGTGCTAGCAGCTTGGGACTAGCGGGATACCACGAGCAGTACTTC.